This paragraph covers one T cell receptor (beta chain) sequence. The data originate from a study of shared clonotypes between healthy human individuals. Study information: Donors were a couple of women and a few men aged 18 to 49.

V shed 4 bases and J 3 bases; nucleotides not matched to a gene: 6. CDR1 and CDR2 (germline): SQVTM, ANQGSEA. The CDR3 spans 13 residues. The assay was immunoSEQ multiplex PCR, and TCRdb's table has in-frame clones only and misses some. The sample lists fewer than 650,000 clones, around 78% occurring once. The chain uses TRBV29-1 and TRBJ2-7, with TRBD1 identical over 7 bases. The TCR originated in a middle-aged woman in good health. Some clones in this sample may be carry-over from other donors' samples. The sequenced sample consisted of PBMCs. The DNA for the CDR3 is TGCAGCGTTGGAAAAGGGGGCAACTACGAGCAGTACTTC. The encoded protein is CSVGKGGNYEQYF.